The clone carrying this T cell receptor beta chain was counted only a few times. This record comes from a study of T-cell reconstitution after alpha-beta-depleted transplantation in children. It was with unique molecular identifiers that the TCRbeta library was prepared. TCRdb independently ran MiXCR on the PCR reads; one entry per CDR3 protein. This sample has some 600,000 distinct CDR3 sequences, with around a sixth found just once. Per the germline V gene, CDR1 is SEHNR and CDR2 is FQNEAQ (reference sequence). This CDR3 contains 15 residues. V shed 1 base and J shed 3 bases, with 9 bases lying between them.

The gene calls are TRBV7-9 and TRBJ2-2; TRBD1 might be the D (5 bases). The clonotype comes from a human donor who donated a stem cell graft to a child with acute myeloid leukemia. Specimen: PBMCs from the stem cell graft donor, collected from the stem cell graft. The chain's CDR3 is CASSLDPGYTGELFF. The CDR3 nucleotides are TGTGCCAGCAGCTTAGATCCAGGGTACACCGGGGAGCTGTTTTTT.